This TCR beta chain was recovered during a study of blood T cell repertoires in COVID-19. Deletions cut 0 bases from V and 2 bases from J, with 10 bases between. Germline CDR1 SGHVS, CDR2 FNYEAQ. CDR3 length: 15 residues. In the authors' workflow: The authors estimated nucleated cell counts from reference gene primer amplification. Assay: immunoSEQ multiplex PCR; the TCRdb copy retains only in-frame clones and omits some. The V and J calls and clone size come from that table; D and trimming were worked out from the DNA. This repertoire shows about 250,000 clones, approximately 85% found once; its top ten account for approximately 8.2%. This clone was recorded a few times. Recruits, aged about 18 to 95 years, lived in approximately 26 US areas. Participant-given clinical history determined each cohort assignment.

This receptor was taken from a woman aged 45-60 years with acute COVID-19. The V gene is TRBV7-6, the J gene TRBJ1-2; perhaps TRBD1 as D (5 bases). The sample taken for sequencing was PBMCs or T cells enriched from blood (not recorded which). CDR3 amino acids: CASSLAPQGNYGYTF. CDR3 nucleotide sequence: TGTGCCAGCAGCTTAGCGCCTCAGGGAAACTATGGCTACACCTTC.